These 24 T cell receptor beta chains originate from one sample sequenced in a study of PD-1 blockade in classical Hodgkin lymphoma. Time point reported: newly diagnosed, previously untreated cHL patient sample. Out of thawed PBMCs, magnetic negative selection purified CD4+ T cells. Assay: immunoSEQ multiplex PCR; the TCRdb copy retains only in-frame clones and omits some. This sample has about 30,000 clones, with 88% found just once. The specimen sequenced was CD4+ T cells from blood. The source of these receptors is a human donor with classical Hodgkin lymphoma.

V usage is TRBV7-2 and J usage is TRBJ2-3; 9 nucleotides match TRBD2. CDR1 is SGHTA and CDR2 is FQGNSA in the germline V gene. V was pared by 4 bases and J by 3 bases, with 11 bases of the junction left unmatched. The CDR3 length is 17 residues. The CDR3 sequence is CASSYNRGTSGTDTQYF. The CDR3 DNA sequence: TGTGCCAGCAGCTACAATCGCGGTACTAGCGGGACAGATACGCAGTATTTT.

CDR3 nucleotides: TGTGCCAGCAGACCCTCCGGGGGTACGTCCTACGAGCAGTACGTC. Protein: CASRPSGGTSYEQYV. The chain has TRBV6-5 and TRBJ2-7, with a tentative D call TRBD2 (6 bases). Trimming pared 6 bases from V and 1 base from J, leaving 16 bases between. This CDR3 is built from 15 residues. From germline, CDR1 is MNHEY and CDR2 SVGAGI.

The rearrangement links TRBV28 to TRBJ2-2; D possibly uses TRBD1 or TRBD2 (6 bases each). CDR1 and CDR2 from the germline V gene are MDHEN and SYDVKM. V gave up 4 bases and J gave up 4 bases, with 13 bases separating them. The CDR3 totals 15 residues. This CDR3 reads CASSSQGLFTGELFF. The CDR3 nucleotides are TGTGCCAGCAGTTCACAGGGACTGTTCACCGGGGAGCTGTTTTTT.

The V call is TRBV5-1, the J call TRBJ2-3; 8 nucleotides agree with TRBD2. The CDR3 is 16 residues long. The trim removed 4 bases at V and 3 bases at J, leaving 10 bases unmatched. Germline lookup yields CDR1 SGHRS and CDR2 YFSETQ. CDR3 loop: CASSVFSGSETDTQYF. The CDR3, as DNA: TGCGCCAGCAGCGTTTTCAGCGGGAGCGAGACAGATACGCAGTATTTT.

The chain links TRBV25-1 to TRBJ2-3, with D perhaps TRBD2 (5 bases). CDR3 size: 12 residues. Germline V gene lookup returns CDR1 MGHDK and CDR2 SYGVNS. The V end was cut by 6 bases, the J end by 6 bases, with 10 bases between. The CDR3 coding sequence is TGTGCCAGCAGGGGAGAGGGTGATACGCAGTATTTT. Translating it yields CASRGEGDTQYF.

The chain carries TRBV19 and TRBJ2-1, with 7 bases aligning to TRBD2. The V segment lost 3 bases and the J segment 0 bases; nucleotides outside the gene matches: 20. The CDR3 length is 21 residues. Germline V gene lookup returns CDR1 LNHDA and CDR2 SQIVND (reference sequence). CDR3 bases: TGTGCCAGTAGTATGGGGGAAGTAGGGACTACTTTCGCCCCCTCCTACAATGAGCAGTTCTTC. Its protein is CASSMGEVGTTFAPSYNEQFF.

This rearrangement joins TRBV29-1 to TRBJ2-3; D gene ambiguous. There are 12 residues in the CDR3. Germline CDR1 SQVTM, CDR2 ANQGSEA. Trimming cost V 6 bases and J 3 bases, with 10 bases left between them. CDR3 amino acids: CSVRTGTDTQYF. The CDR3, as DNA: TGCAGCGTGAGGACCGGGACAGATACGCAGTATTTT.

This clone has only a few counts. The chain couples TRBV6-1 to TRBJ1-2; 9 bases are a match to TRBD1. V trimming: 7 bases; J trimming: 12 bases; junction bases outside the gene matches: 9. From germline, CDR1 is MNHNS and CDR2 SASEGT. The CDR3 covers 12 residues. The CDR3 protein is CASNSPGQGHTF. CDR3 in DNA: TGTGCCAGCAATTCCCCTGGACAGGGGCACACCTTC.

This sequence joins TRBV5-1 and TRBJ2-2; 9 nucleotides line up with TRBD2. The CDR3 is 15 amino acids. V shed 0 bases, J shed 6 bases, and the junction held 3 bases outside the gene matches. Germline lookup yields CDR1 SGHRS and CDR2 YFSETQ. The CDR3 DNA is TGCGCCAGCAGCTTGGGGACTAGCGTGTCCGGGGAGCTGTTTTTT. Translated, it gives CASSLGTSVSGELFF.

The rearrangement uses TRBV3-1 (or the pseudogene TRBV3-2) and TRBJ2-7; D call uncertain. CDR3 length: 9 residues. V was pared by 5 bases and J by 4 bases, with 0 bases between. The germline CDR1 and CDR2 sequences are LGHDT and YNNKEL (reference sequence). The CDR3 here is CASSYEQYF. For the CDR3, the DNA is TGTGCCAGCAGCTACGAGCAGTACTTC.

In its sample, this clone was seen once. This chain links TRBV28 with TRBJ1-3; D is uncertain. V was clipped by 4 bases and J by 2 bases, with 9 bases between them. There are 14 residues in the CDR3. In germline, CDR1 is MDHEN, CDR2 SYDVKM. The CDR3 spells CASSSPGTGNTIYF. CDR3 sequence (DNA): TGTGCCAGCAGTTCGCCAGGAACTGGAAACACCATATATTTT.

The V and J genes are TRBV18 and TRBJ1-1; no clear D. V lost 0 bases and J lost 0, with 8 bases in between. The V gene's germline CDR1 is KGHSH and CDR2 LQKENI. CDR3 length: 15 residues. The DNA for the CDR3 is TGTGCCAGCTCACCACCGGGGTTGGTGAACACTGAAGCTTTCTTT. Protein product: CASSPPGLVNTEAFF. Based on the CDR3 plus reference TRBV18 and TRBJ1-1, the full variable domain is NAGVMQNPRHLVRRRGQEARLRCSPMKGHSHVYWYRQLPEEGLKFMVYLQKENIIDESGMPKERFSAEFPKEGPSILRIQQVVRGDSAAYFCASSPPGLVNTEAFFGQGTRLTVV.

In nucleotides, the CDR3 is TGTGCCAGCAGCGTCCTTGGGACCGTGGGACTAGCGGGAAGTCCTCTGGACGAGCAGTACTTC. Translation: CASSVLGTVGLAGSPLDEQYF. The chain links TRBV9 to TRBJ2-7; 13 bases are shared with TRBD2. Per germline, CDR1 SGDLS and CDR2 YYNGEE. V shed 2 bases, J shed 5 bases, and the junction held 22 bases outside the gene matches. The CDR3 contains 21 residues.

CDR3 in amino acids: CASRDPGAIHEQYV. For the CDR3, the DNA is TGTGCCAGCAGGGATCCGGGGGCCATCCACGAGCAGTACGTC. The genes are TRBV6-5 and TRBJ2-7; either TRBD1 or TRBD2 may fit D (6 bases each). Germline V gene data show CDR1 as MNHEY and CDR2 as SVGAGI. This CDR3 comprises 14 residues. Trimming stripped 6 bases from V and 5 bases from J, with 17 bases between.

The chain carries TRBV19 and TRBJ1-1; weak D call: TRBD1 (6 bases). V was trimmed by 8 bases and J by 3 bases, leaving 16 bases between them. Germline V gives CDR1 LNHDA, CDR2 SQIVND (reference sequence). This CDR3 has 14 residues. The DNA of the CDR3 is TGTGCCAGTTCTCTCAGGGGACCGGACACTGAAGCTTTCTTT. It translates to CASSLRGPDTEAFF.

The chain recombines TRBV7-3 with TRBJ2-1, with TRBD2 identical over 11 bases. This CDR3 region has 14 residues. Germline V lookup: CDR1 SGHTA, CDR2 FQGTGA. Trimming removed 5 bases from V and 7 bases from J; junction bases left unmatched: 4. The CDR3 region is CASSLSGRGNEQFF. For the CDR3, the DNA is TGTGCCAGCAGCCTTAGCGGGAGGGGGAATGAGCAGTTCTTC.

This clone was recorded a few times. The chain links TRBV11-1 to TRBJ1-1; TRBD1 matches at 7 bases. Per the germline V gene, CDR1 is SGHAT and CDR2 is FQDESV (reference sequence). V shed 5 bases and J 1 base; nucleotides not matched to a gene: 7. The CDR3 length is 15 residues. CDR3: CASSPAGGKNTEAFF. CDR3 bases: TGTGCCAGCAGCCCCGCAGGGGGAAAGAACACTGAAGCTTTCTTT.

The chain employs TRBV6-1 and TRBJ2-5; D is uncertain. The CDR3 totals 10 residues. Trimming removed 4 bases from V and 4 bases from J, with 1 base in between. Looked up from germline, CDR1 is MNHNS and CDR2 is SASEGT. The DNA of the CDR3 is TGTGCCAGCAGTGCAGAGACCCAGTACTTC. Encoded protein: CASSAETQYF.

V usage is TRBV18 and J usage is TRBJ2-3; D is unresolved. Trimming cost V 2 bases and J 8 bases, with 5 bases left between them. CDR3 length: 11 residues. Germline loops: CDR1 KGHSH, CDR2 LQKENI. The CDR3 is CASSPIGTQYF. The CDR3 DNA is TGTGCCAGCTCACCAATCGGTACGCAGTATTTT. Full variable domain (outside the CDR3, taken from reference TRBV18 and TRBJ2-3): NAGVMQNPRHLVRRRGQEARLRCSPMKGHSHVYWYRQLPEEGLKFMVYLQKENIIDESGMPKERFSAEFPKEGPSILRIQQVVRGDSAAYFCASSPIGTQYFGPGTRLTVL.

The genes are TRBV11-3 and TRBJ1-2; a weak D match, TRBD1 (6 bases). Germline V gene sequence: CDR1 SGHNT, CDR2 YENEEA. The V end was cut by 0 bases, the J end by 2 bases, with 7 bases between. The CDR3 has 14 residues. The DNA of the CDR3 is TGTGCCAGCAGCTTAGATCAGGGGAACTATGGCTACACCTTC. Its protein product is CASSLDQGNYGYTF.

The V and J genes are TRBV11-3 and TRBJ2-1; a weak D match, TRBD2 (5 bases). Trimming removed 0 bases from V and 6 bases from J, with 12 bases in between. Germline V gene sequence: CDR1 SGHNT, CDR2 YENEEA. The CDR3 loop spans 15 amino acids. In DNA form, the CDR3 reads TGTGCCAGCAGCTTAGATGGAGGACGCGTCAATGAGCAGTTCTTC. It encodes CASSLDGGRVNEQFF. Based on the CDR3 plus reference TRBV11-3 and TRBJ2-1, the full variable domain is EAGVVQSPRYKIIEKKQPVAFWCNPISGHNTLYWYLQNLGQGPELLIRYENEEAVDDSQLPKDRFSAERLKGVDSTLKIQPAELGDSAVYLCASSLDGGRVNEQFFGPGTRLTVL.

Regarding this clone: Sequence at one end of the junction differs from germline and may be a read error. The rearrangement links TRBV11-2 to TRBJ2-7, with 11 bases matching TRBD2. The CDR3 contains 14 residues. The germline V gene has CDR1 SGHAT and CDR2 FQNNGV. The CDR3 sequence is CASSLALAGGLPSF. CDR3 nucleotides: TGTGCCAGCAGCTTAGCGCTAGCGGGAGGACTTCCGTCCTTC.

The rearrangement joins TRBV5-4 to TRBJ1-4; maybe TRBD1 (6 bases). CDR3 size: 15 residues. V lost 3 bases and J lost 4, with 13 bases in between. The germline CDR1 and CDR2 sequences are SGHNT and YYREEE (reference sequence). CDR3 sequence reads: CASSYDRRNNEKLFF. In DNA form, the CDR3 reads TGTGCCAGCAGCTACGACAGGCGTAATAATGAAAAACTGTTTTTT. The full variable domain, completed using reference TRBV5-4 and TRBJ1-4, is ETGVTQSPTHLIKTRGQQVTLRCSSQSGHNTVSWYQQALGQGPQFIFQYYREEENGRGNFPPRFSGLQFPNYSSELNVNALELDDSALYLCASSYDRRNNEKLFFGSGTQLSVL.

This chain links TRBV28 with TRBJ1-1; D uncertain. Between the trimmed V and J ends, which lost 3 bases and 7 bases, there was a span of 6 bases. This CDR3 comprises 11 residues. Germline CDR1 is MDHEN and CDR2 is SYDVKM. The CDR3 loop reads CASSFGVEAFF. CDR3 in DNA: TGTGCCAGCAGTTTTGGAGTTGAAGCTTTCTTT.